The rows below give T cell receptor beta chains drawn from one sample of a study of T cell repertoires in cytomegalovirus infection. One entry per CDR3 protein results from TCRdb running MiXCR on the reads. This sample has some 150,000 distinct CDR3 sequences, with around a quarter found just once. The sequenced sample was PBMCs. These TCRs come from a human donor in good health (CMV status not recorded). Some clones in this sample may be carry-over from other donors' samples. The conserved cysteine and the conserved F or W are not part of the CDR3 here.

V gene	CDR3 protein
TRBV7-2	ASSLGDAAYEQY
TRBV7-9	ASTNMQGLPANSPLH
TRBV28	ASRGWTEAF
TRBV5-6	ASSSGVEETQY
TRBV7-6	ASSDSGIYNEQF
TRBV7-2	ASSPRVLNTEAF
TRBV7-2	ASSLGQAGDSPLH
TRBV7-2	ASSPWTSGSSHEQY
TRBV7-8	ASSSWDGDYEQY
TRBV5-1	ASREGATYEQY
TRBV6-2/TRBV6-3	ASRGAGANVLT
TRBV6-6	ASSPRGQITEAF
TRBV19	ASRPSSYNEQF
TRBV5-1	ASSSGQGGQPQH
TRBV7-2	ASSLGRGGTEAF
TRBV7-6	ASSLGAGTGSNYGYT
TRBV18	ARSSNRVKSSDTQY
TRBV28	ASSLGGSGANVLT
TRBV12-3/TRBV12-4	ASSRGVGNQPQH
TRBV11-2	ASSLSSGGNTDTQY
TRBV7-6	ASSWGTSGRDNEQF
TRBV7-8	ASSLAPALANYGYT
TRBV18	ASSPSNYEQY
TRBV2	ASTTGAETQY
TRBV11-2	ASSGPGTGNSNYVYT
TRBV4-1	ASSQVQAITDYGYT
TRBV7-6	ASRNLGDTQY
TRBV28	ASSPTQDTQY
TRBV19	ASRRAGGNTGELF
TRBV20-1	SARVVGTGPQETQY
TRBV15	ATSRDWWGRNTEAF
TRBV29-1	SVGSGSLSTDTQY
TRBV2	ASSEGTSGLLAGELF
TRBV2	ASGAARLAGNTGELF
TRBV15	ATSDRRRDSLGYT
TRBV5-3	ASQGPSIADTQY
TRBV19	ASSISGDQPQH
TRBV2	ASSENFGVGYT
TRBV7-8	ASSLFPLAGKETQY
TRBV7-3	ASSLSTQRELF
TRBV28	ASSLFGDGLAGGEQY
TRBV2	ASQTGTSYYEQY
TRBV20-1	SARPGTGLSNQPQH
TRBV7-3	ASSSFDRGGNEQY
TRBV11-2	ASSPTGGIGGTEAF
TRBV19	ASTNPGGGDNEQF
TRBV7-8	ASSSRLAGVVWKTQY
TRBV30	AWSVLGSTDTQY
TRBV28	ASSPGDSQETQY
TRBV20-1	SARIGLGQETQY
TRBV24-1	ATSGFGNQPQH
TRBV7-8	ASSLERGGGLF
TRBV7-2	ASSFHPERQAF
TRBV6-4	ACLGGTSGTGYEQY
TRBV19	ASSLGVVNSYNEQF